These T cell receptor beta chains were read from a single sample in a study of technical replicates of blood from a few donors. Assay: immunoSEQ multiplex PCR; the TCRdb copy retains only in-frame clones and omits some. The sample includes around 80,000 clones, 95% to 98% of them seen just once. Sample: T cells isolated from PBMCs. The receptors derive from a human donor in good health. The CDR3 runs from the conserved cysteine through the conserved F or W. The D gene is left open where the match is weak. Some rows have no size entry. The others give once, few or many, or a class for an expanded clone.

>TRBJ2-5|NA|TRBV7-3|TRBD2
TGTGCCAGCAGCCCGGGACTACAAGAGACCCAGTACTTC
CASSPGLQETQYF
>TRBJ2-1|NA|TRBV11-3|NA
TGTGCCAGCAGCTTAGGCTTGGCAGGTCCCCAGAGCTCCTACAATGAGCAGTTCTTC
CASSLGLAGPQSSYNEQFF
>TRBJ2-5|NA|TRBV29-1|NA
TGCAGCGTTGAAGGCGGGGGCCTTTCCGAGACCCAGTACTTC
CSVEGGGLSETQYF
>TRBJ2-1|NA|TRBV2|NA
TGTGCCAGCAAACTTCGGAGTAGTTCGGACAATGAGCAGTTCTTC
CASKLRSSSDNEQFF
>TRBJ2-2|NA|TRBV4-2|NA
TGTGCCAGCAGCCAAGATCGACAGAACACCGGGGAGCTGTTTTTT
CASSQDRQNTGELFF
>TRBJ1-1|NA|TRBV11-2|NA
TGTGCCAGCAGCTTAAAATTCGGACAAGCTCACACTGAAGCTTTCTTT
CASSLKFGQAHTEAFF
>TRBJ1-1|NA|TRBV4-3|NA
TGCGCCAGCAGCCATGGGAGAAGTACTGAAGCTTTCTTT
CASSHGRSTEAFF
>TRBJ2-3|NA|TRBV30|NA
TGTGCCTGGACTAGCGGCACAGATACGCAGTATTTT
CAWTSGTDTQYF
>TRBJ2-1|NA|TRBV6-1|NA
TGTGCCAGCAGTGAAGGGGGAGGAGCCACTGTTTCGAATGAGCAGTTCTTC
CASSEGGGATVSNEQFF
>TRBJ2-2|NA|TRBV7-2|NA
TGTGCCAGCAGCGTAACTTATAACCAGGGGGGAGGACCCGGGGAGCTGTTTTTT
CASSVTYNQGGGPGELFF
>TRBJ2-1|NA|TRBV27|TRBD2
TGTGCCAGCAGTGAAGGGCGGGAGCTTGGTGAGCAGTTCTTC
CASSEGRELGEQFF
>TRBJ2-3|NA|TRBV9|NA
TGTGCCAGCAGCGTTGGTTGGAGGGATACGCAGTATTTT
CASSVGWRDTQYF
>TRBJ2-1|NA|TRBV18|TRBD2
TGTGCCAGCTCACCAGTACGGGAGGGCCCCTACAATGAGCAGTTCTTC
CASSPVREGPYNEQFF
>TRBJ2-3|NA|TRBV6-1|NA
TGTGCCAGCAGTGAAGCCGGGGGTAGCACAGATACGCAGTATTTT
CASSEAGGSTDTQYF
>TRBJ2-1|few|TRBV29-1|TRBD2
TGCAGCGTGGGGGGACTAGCGGGAGAGTCCTACAATGAGCAGTTCTTC
CSVGGLAGESYNEQFF
>TRBJ1-1|NA|TRBV9|NA
TGTGCCAGCAGCGTAGGTGCAGGAACGATGAACACTGAAGCTTTCTTT
CASSVGAGTMNTEAFF
>TRBJ2-2|NA|TRBV6-1|TRBD2
TGTGCCAGCAGTGTACTAGCGGGAGGGCCCTTGAACACCGGGGAGCTGTTTTTT
CASSVLAGGPLNTGELFF
>TRBJ2-3|NA|TRBV6-5|TRBD2
TGTGCCAGCAGTTATGACCCTAGCGGGAGCACAGATACGCAGTATTTT
CASSYDPSGSTDTQYF
>TRBJ2-7|NA|TRBV9|NA
TGTGCCAGCAGCGTAGGAGTCTCCTACGAGCAGTACTTC
CASSVGVSYEQYF
>TRBJ2-3|NA|TRBV27|TRBD1
TGTGCCAGCAGTTTAACAGGGGCCGGCACAGATACGCAGTATTTT
CASSLTGAGTDTQYF
>TRBJ2-7|NA|TRBV5-1|TRBD1
TGCGCCAGCAGCCCGAGGGGGCTTTCGGGAGAGCAGTACTTC
CASSPRGLSGEQYF
>TRBJ1-4|NA|TRBV6-1|TRBD1
TGTGCCAGCAGTGAAAGGACAGGGGGCCTGGTTAATGAAAAACTGTTTTTT
CASSERTGGLVNEKLFF
>TRBJ2-5|NA|TRBV7-2|TRBD2
TGTGCCAGCAGCTTAAGGCTAGCGGGAGGTCGGGAGACCCAGTACTTC
CASSLRLAGGRETQYF
>TRBJ2-7|NA|TRBV7-2|TRBD1
TGTGCCAGCACCGCAGAGACAGGGACCTACGAGCAGTACTTC
CASTAETGTYEQYF
>TRBJ2-2|NA|TRBV18|TRBD2
TGTGCCAGCTCGTCGAGAGCGGGAGTGAGGATCGGGGAGCTGTTTTTT
CASSSRAGVRIGELFF
>TRBJ2-5|NA|TRBV7-8|TRBD2
TGTGCCAGCAGCTCCCTTCCTACTAGCGGGAGGGAAGAGACCCAGTACTTC
CASSSLPTSGREETQYF
>TRBJ1-1|NA|TRBV9|NA
TGTGCCAGCAGCCCCGGTTTCAGGGTAGTGAACACTGAAGCTTTCTTT
CASSPGFRVVNTEAFF
>TRBJ2-1|NA|TRBV7-8|NA
TGTGCCAGCAGCCTGACTAGATACACTAATGAGCAGTTCTTC
CASSLTRYTNEQFF
>TRBJ2-6|once|TRBV7-2|NA
TGTGCCAGCAGCAACAGGGCTGGGGCCAACGTCCTGACTTTC
CASSNRAGANVLTF
>TRBJ1-1|NA|TRBV10-3|NA
TGTGCCATCAGTGGGGACACCTACACTGAAGCTTTCTTT
CAISGDTYTEAFF
>TRBJ1-2|NA|TRBV4-3|TRBD1
TGCGCCAGCAGCCAAGTTAGGGGCACAGGGGATTCCTATGGCTACACCTTC
CASSQVRGTGDSYGYTF
>TRBJ1-1|NA|TRBV18|NA
TGTGCCAGCTCACAAACACAACAGGGTACTGAAGCTTTCTTT
CASSQTQQGTEAFF
>TRBJ1-5|NA|TRBV2|NA
TGTGCCAGCAGCTTTAGTCAGCCCCAGCATTTT
CASSFSQPQHF
>TRBJ1-1|once|TRBV5-1|NA
TGCGCCAGCAGCCCCCTCGGAGTGAACACTGAAGCTTTCTTT
CASSPLGVNTEAFF
>TRBJ2-6|NA|TRBV4-1|NA
TGCGCCAGCAGCCTAGGACTGTTCTCTGGGGCCAACGTCCTGACTTTC
CASSLGLFSGANVLTF
>TRBJ2-2|NA|TRBV29-1|TRBD2
TGCAGCGTGGAGACTAGCAGAACATACACCGGGGAGCTGTTTTTT
CSVETSRTYTGELFF
>TRBJ2-7|NA|TRBV14|NA
TGTGCCAGCAGCCAAGAAGGGGCCAGGTCAGCCTACGAGCAGTACTTC
CASSQEGARSAYEQYF
>TRBJ1-3|NA|TRBV6-5|NA
TGTGCCAGCAGTTACTCTAAGAGCCTCTCTGGAAACACCATATATTTT
CASSYSKSLSGNTIYF
>TRBJ2-1|NA|TRBV29-1|TRBD2
TGCAGCGTTGAAGATCGGCTAGCGGGAGGAGGAAACAATGAGCAGTTCTTC
CSVEDRLAGGGNNEQFF
>TRBJ2-7|NA|TRBV30|NA
TGTGCCTGGAGTGGACTAGAGCACTACGAGCAGTACTTC
CAWSGLEHYEQYF
>TRBJ2-7|NA|TRBV7-6|NA
TGTGCCAGCAGCTTCGGTGCCGTTTACGAGCAGTACTTC
CASSFGAVYEQYF
>TRBJ1-5|NA|TRBV7-2|NA
TGTGCCAGCACCGGGGGGGGTTTCAAGCCCCAGCATTTT
CASTGGGFKPQHF
>TRBJ1-4|NA|TRBV7-9|TRBD1
TGTGCCAGCAGCTTTCAATCCCTCCAGGGGGGTGAAAAACTGTTTTTT
CASSFQSLQGGEKLFF